The 9 T cell receptor beta chains reported below all come from one sample, sequenced in a study of blood T cell repertoires in COVID-19. Assay: immunoSEQ multiplex PCR; the TCRdb copy retains only in-frame clones and omits some. The sample carries about 190,000 clones, more than 75% recorded once. The sample taken for sequencing was peripheral blood. Receptors were obtained from a woman aged 80 or older with acute or convalescent COVID-19.

The CDR3 nucleotides read TGTGCCAGCAGTATAAACAGGGAGGGGACTGAAGCTTTCTTT. It is translated as CASSINREGTEAFF. This chain connects TRBV3-1 (or the pseudogene TRBV3-2) to TRBJ1-1; tentative D call: TRBD1 (6 bases). The CDR3 extends over 14 amino acids. Trimming took 6 bases from V and 5 from J, leaving 16 bases between them. Germline assignment: CDR1 LGHDT and CDR2 YNNKEL (reference sequence).

This rearrangement joins TRBV18 to TRBJ2-7; 9 bases are a match to TRBD2. Germline CDR1 is KGHSH and CDR2 is LQKENI. The CDR3 is made up of 15 amino acids. Losses at the gene ends were 2 bases for V and 3 bases for J; bases not matched to a gene: 5. CDR3 loop: CASSPFPSGNYEQYF. CDR3 nucleotide sequence: TGTGCCAGCTCACCATTTCCTAGCGGGAACTACGAGCAGTACTTC.

The chain joins TRBV27 to TRBJ1-5; a possible D gene is TRBD1 (5 bases). Trimming took off 4 bases at V and 4 bases at J, with 5 bases between the two ends. The CDR3 is 12 amino acids. Germline V gene data show CDR1 as MNHEY and CDR2 as SMNVEV (reference sequence). CDR3 coding DNA: TGTGCCAGCAGTTACAGGAATCAGCCCCAGCATTTT. This encodes CASSYRNQPQHF.

CDR3 in amino acids: CASSIRDRGYTEAFF. DNA for the CDR3: TGTGCCAGCAGTATCCGGGACAGGGGGTACACTGAAGCTTTCTTT. This rearrangement joins TRBV6-5 to TRBJ1-1, with 11 bases that match TRBD1. The length of the CDR3 is 15 residues. The V and J ends lost 5 bases and 3 bases, in that order; junction bases with no gene match: 5. Germline-derived CDR1 and CDR2 are MNHEY and SVGAGI.

This clone was seen only a few times. The rearrangement links TRBV28 to TRBJ1-5; no reliable D call. Between the trimmed V and J ends, which lost 6 bases and 0 bases, there was a span of 15 bases. The CDR3 is 16 amino acids. CDR1 and CDR2 from the germline V gene are MDHEN and SYDVKM. The CDR3 nucleotides read TGTGCCAGCAGCCCCGCGCGGGGTGGTAGCAATCAGCCCCAGCATTTT. This translates into CASSPARGGSNQPQHF.

The chain combines TRBV12-3 or TRBV12-4 with TRBJ1-2; D gene uncertain. The V end was cut by 2 bases, the J end by 4 bases, with 8 bases between. CDR3 length: 13 residues. The CDR3: CASSLQMAYGYTF. DNA for the CDR3: TGTGCCAGCAGTTTACAGATGGCCTATGGCTACACCTTC.

The rearrangement joins TRBV18 to TRBJ2-2; D ambiguous. V was cut by 1 base and J by 1 base, with 10 bases left in between. CDR1 is KGHSH, CDR2 LQKENI, per germline. This CDR3 is 16 amino acids long. CDR3 bases: TGTGCCAGCTCACCACGGTCACAAATGAACACCGGGGAGCTGTTTTTT. Protein: CASSPRSQMNTGELFF. Together with reference TRBV18 and TRBJ2-2, the CDR3 gives the full variable domain: NAGVMQNPRHLVRRRGQEARLRCSPMKGHSHVYWYRQLPEEGLKFMVYLQKENIIDESGMPKERFSAEFPKEGPSILRIQQVVRGDSAAYFCASSPRSQMNTGELFFGEGSRLTVL.

The chain links TRBV5-1 to TRBJ2-3, with 11 nucleotides matching TRBD2. Unmatched junction bases numbered 3, after V lost 2 bases and J lost 4 bases. Germline V gene data show CDR1 as SGHRS and CDR2 as YFSETQ. The CDR3 is 15 residues long. CDR3 nucleotides: TGCGCCAGCAGCTTTACTAGCGGGAGACCAGATACGCAGTATTTT. It codes for CASSFTSGRPDTQYF.

The V gene is TRBV27, the J gene TRBJ2-3; 12 bases are a match to TRBD2. Germline CDR1 MNHEY, CDR2 SMNVEV (reference sequence). V dropped 5 bases and J dropped 4; count of bases not matched to a gene: 7. The length of the CDR3 is 16 residues. The chain's CDR3 is CASSALTSGSPDTQYF. CDR3 DNA: TGTGCCAGCAGTGCATTGACTAGCGGGAGCCCAGATACGCAGTATTTT.